This TCR beta chain was sequenced during a study of T cell repertoires in cytomegalovirus infection. One entry per CDR3 protein results from TCRdb running MiXCR on the reads. The sample includes a few hundred thousand distinct CDR3 sequences, around 40% of them seen just once. General study points: Clonotype analysis showed dominance of the ex vivo response by HLA-C-restricted CMV-specific TCR beta clonotypes. Cumulative public TCR beta family frequency identified carriers of CMV plus the relevant HLA.

Of note for this clonotype: Antigen unknown.

V lost 3 bases, J lost 5 bases, and 4 bases lay in between. The germline gives CDR1 MDHEN, CDR2 SYDVKM. This CDR3 is built from 11 residues. The TCR sequence derives from a human donor in good health (CMV status not recorded). Some clones in this sample may be carry-over from other donors' samples. The sequences come from cultured PBMCs, collected from culture after CMV antigen stimulation. This rearrangement joins TRBV28 to TRBJ1-1; D ambiguous. CDR3 loop: CASSFITEAFF. As DNA, the CDR3 is TGTGCCAGCAGTTTTATAACTGAAGCTTTCTTT.